The 10 T cell receptor beta chains below come from one sample, sequenced in a study of T cells after yellow fever vaccination. MiXCR, run by TCRdb on the 5' RACE reads, gives a single entry per CDR3 protein. The profile shows some 300,000 distinct CDR3 sequences, around 8.6% of them singletons. The specimen comprised CD4+ T cells sorted from PBMCs, sampled 5 days after the yellow fever booster vaccination. The receptors were gathered from a man between 18 and 35 years old who received the YFV17D yellow fever vaccine.

The chain carries TRBV7-9 and TRBJ1-2; the D gene is possibly TRBD1 (6 bases). With 6 bases removed from V and 7 bases from J, the gap between germline ends came to 24 bases. This CDR3 comprises 16 residues. Per germline, CDR1 SEHNR and CDR2 FQNEAQ (reference sequence). CDR3 nucleotides: TGTGCCAGCAGGTTCCCGCGCCGGGACAAGGACGCTGGCTACACCTTC. Its protein is CASRFPRRDKDAGYTF.

This clonotype was recorded a few times. V usage is TRBV5-1 and J usage is TRBJ1-3, with D possibly being TRBD1 (6 bases). The CDR3 length is 15 residues. Trimming removed 4 bases at V and 3 bases at J, with 14 bases between. The V gene's germline CDR1 is SGHRS and CDR2 YFSETQ. The CDR3, as DNA: TGCGCCAGCAGCCTGGCAACAGGGAATGGAAACACCATATATTTT. Protein sequence: CASSLATGNGNTIYF.

There are a few counts of this clonotype. The chain carries TRBV20-1 and TRBJ1-2; D gene unclear. Germline-derived CDR1 and CDR2 are DFQATT and SNEGSKA (reference sequence). The length of the CDR3 is 12 residues. V shed 3 bases and J shed 4 bases, with 9 bases lying between them. CDR3 protein: CSARENFYGYTF. The CDR3 coding sequence is TGCAGTGCTAGGGAGAACTTCTATGGCTACACCTTC.

At least ten counts were recorded for this clonotype. The chain couples TRBV29-1 to TRBJ2-5; TRBD2 aligns across 8 bases. The CDR3 has 15 residues. V was pared by 6 bases and J by 2 bases, with 11 bases of the junction left unmatched. Germline V lookup: CDR1 SQVTM, CDR2 ANQGSEA. CDR3 amino acids: CSVSGERGRQETQYF. In DNA form, the CDR3 reads TGCAGCGTCTCGGGCGAGCGGGGGCGGCAAGAGACCCAGTACTTC.

Only a few counts were recorded for this clonotype. The gene calls are TRBV6-2 or TRBV6-3 and TRBJ2-1; D might be TRBD2 (6 bases). In germline, CDR1 is MNHEY, CDR2 SVGEGT. The CDR3 runs 16 residues. Trimming took 2 bases from V and 5 from J, leaving 16 bases between them. The CDR3 sequence: CASSYEDYRMNNEQFF. In DNA form, the CDR3 reads TGTGCCAGCAGTTACGAGGACTACCGAATGAACAATGAGCAGTTCTTC.

CDR3 bases: TGTGCCAGCAGTTACCACCGGGACCCAGTTTACGAGCAGTACTTC. Its protein product is CASSYHRDPVYEQYF. The chain links TRBV6-5 to TRBJ2-7, with D tentatively TRBD1 or TRBD2 (5 bases each). There are 15 residues in the CDR3. Germline V gene data show CDR1 as MNHEY and CDR2 as SVGAGI. V dropped 2 bases and J dropped 4 bases, with 15 bases sitting between them.

This clonotype came up a few times. The V call is TRBV4-1, the J call TRBJ2-2, with 8 bases identical to TRBD2. Germline-derived CDR1 and CDR2 are MGHRA and YSYEKL. Trimming at V came to 0 bases and at J to 9 bases, leaving 12 bases not matched to a gene. The CDR3 totals 17 residues. The CDR3 region has the DNA TGCGCCAGCAGCCAAGATTGGGAGGGGACTAGTATCCGGGAGCTGTTTTTT. Its translation: CASSQDWEGTSIRELFF.

The table lists this clonotype with a few counts. The CDR3 reads CAITSTGGDEQFF. The CDR3, as DNA: TGTGCCATCACCTCGACAGGGGGCGATGAGCAGTTCTTC. The rearrangement joins TRBV10-3 to TRBJ2-1; 10 nucleotides match TRBD1. The CDR3 is 13 amino acids. In germline, CDR1 is ENHRY, CDR2 SYGVKD. Unmatched junction bases numbered 5, after V lost 7 bases and J lost 8 bases.

This clonotype showed up many times. The chain links TRBV18 to TRBJ2-3; D unclear. Germline V gives CDR1 KGHSH, CDR2 LQKENI. V lost 0 bases and J 0 bases, leaving 1 base between the germline ends. This CDR3 contains 13 residues. The CDR3 is CASSPPSTDTQYF. DNA of the CDR3: TGTGCCAGCTCACCACCCAGCACAGATACGCAGTATTTT.

This chain joins TRBV7-2 and TRBJ2-5; tentatively, D is TRBD1 (5 bases). Germline assignment: CDR1 SGHTA and CDR2 FQGNSA. Trimming shortened V by 4 bases and J by 7 bases, and 10 bases separated the two germline ends. The CDR3 is 12 amino acids. This chain's CDR3 is CASSSSRGTQYF. The CDR3 region has the DNA TGTGCCAGCAGCTCTTCAAGGGGGACCCAGTACTTC.